This T cell receptor beta chain appears in the sequencing data of a study of cytomegalovirus exposure and HLA in healthy donors. Study-wide background: There were 350 to 400 genotyped donors. Of these, 81% fell in the genetic ancestry cluster associated with self-reported Caucasian donors.

Both 60 Vbeta primers and 13 Jbeta primers went into the PCR. The data were produced by immunoSEQ multiplex PCR, yet TCRdb's version contains in-frame clones alone and is incomplete. The data contain roughly 130,000 clones, 60% to 85% of them seen just once; the ten biggest clones take up over 1.5%. As to this clone: Its antigen remains unknown. One junction end does not reproduce the germline sequence, and a read error may be involved.

Study observations and caveats: Association of a missense DCLRE1C variant with TCR beta V- and J-gene trimming was reported in a later analysis.

This CDR3 has 15 residues. The V gene's germline CDR1 is MGHRA and CDR2 YSYEKL. The sample comprised PBMCs. The chain is built from TRBV4-1 and TRBJ2-7; 8 nucleotides line up with TRBD1. This receptor was obtained from a man between 40 and 49 years old in good health and CMV-seronegative. In DNA, the CDR3 is TGCACCAGCAGCCATCCCAACAGGGGGGACTACGAGCAGTACTTC. Amino acids: CTSSHPNRGDYEQYF.